Listed here are 8 T cell receptor beta chains from one sample, sequenced in a study of T-cell reconstitution after alpha-beta-depleted transplantation in children. Using unique molecular identifiers, the investigators prepared the TCRbeta library. TCRdb re-derived calls from the PCR reads in MiXCR, one entry per CDR3 protein. The sample yields under 100,000 distinct CDR3 sequences, around a sixth seen once. The material sequenced was PBMCs, mostly from graft donor cells, taken 180 days after TCRalphabeta/CD19-depleted stem cell transplant. These receptors were taken from a male patient between 2 and 10 years old who had a stem cell transplant for acute lymphoblastic leukemia, so the T cells may come from the graft donor.

The sample holds many counts of this clonotype. V usage is TRBV20-1 and J usage is TRBJ2-5, with TRBD1 as a possible D gene (5 bases). The CDR3 is made up of 14 amino acids. CDR1 is DFQATT, CDR2 SNEGSKA, per germline (reference sequence). Trimming left V 4 bases short and J 5 bases short, with 17 bases between. The CDR3 DNA follows: TGCAGTGCTAACCAGGGTGGGCAGGCCGAGACCCAGTACTTC. Translating gives CSANQGGQAETQYF.

This chain uses TRBV3-1 with TRBJ1-1; unclear D gene. V was trimmed by 3 bases and J by 2 bases, leaving 13 bases between them. Germline assignment: CDR1 LGHDT and CDR2 YNNKEL (reference sequence). The CDR3 length is 15 residues. CDR3 nucleotide sequence: TGTGCCAGCAGCCACTCACCAGTTGACAACACTGAAGCTTTCTTT. Protein sequence: CASSHSPVDNTEAFF. The full variable domain, with the rest looked up from reference TRBV3-1 and TRBJ1-1, is DTAVSQTPKYLVTQMGNDKSIKCEQNLGHDTMYWYKQDSKKFLKIMFSYNNKELIINETVPNRFSPKSPDKAHLNLHINSLELGDSAVYFCASSHSPVDNTEAFFGQGTRLTVV.

In its sample, this clonotype was seen many times. The V gene is TRBV12-3 or TRBV12-4, the J gene TRBJ2-5; D is unclear. Trimming pared 4 bases from V and 5 bases from J, leaving 5 bases between. The CDR3 runs 11 residues. The CDR3 loop reads CASSSLETQYF. The DNA for the CDR3 is TGTGCCAGCAGTTCGTTGGAGACCCAGTACTTC.

The J gene is TRBJ2-1, the V gene TRBV29-1; 11 bases fit TRBD1. Germline V gene lookup returns CDR1 SQVTM and CDR2 ANQGSEA. This CDR3 has 16 residues. V was clipped by 2 bases and J by 4 bases; unmatched bases: 7. The CDR3 DNA follows: TGCAGCGTTGAAAATCCGGGACAGGGGGAATACAATGAGCAGTTCTTC. Its translation: CSVENPGQGEYNEQFF.

This clonotype was detected only a few times. This chain connects TRBV6-5 to TRBJ1-6; D might be TRBD1 (5 bases). Germline V gene lookup returns CDR1 MNHEY and CDR2 SVGAGI. The CDR3 is 16 amino acids. Trimming took 7 bases from V and 7 from J, leaving 20 bases between them. The CDR3 is CASILNGAMKNSPLHF. The CDR3 DNA sequence: TGTGCCAGCATTTTAAATGGGGCAATGAAGAATTCACCCCTCCACTTT.

The table lists this clonotype with many counts. V and J are TRBV20-1 and TRBJ2-1, with TRBD2 matching over 11 bases. The CDR3 consists of 18 residues. Germline-derived CDR1 and CDR2 are DFQATT and SNEGSKA (reference sequence). With 6 bases clipped from V and 1 base from J, the junction kept 14 bases outside the gene matches. CDR3: CSADSRSTSGRSYNEQFF. The CDR3 DNA is TGCAGTGCCGATAGTCGATCAACTAGCGGGAGATCCTACAATGAGCAGTTCTTC.

This clonotype was counted only a few times. The chain employs TRBV27 and TRBJ2-4; 9 bases are a match to TRBD1. The CDR3 runs 21 residues. Germline V gives CDR1 MNHEY, CDR2 SMNVEV (reference sequence). After removal of 1 base from V and 0 bases from J, the junction contained 16 bases not matched to a gene. Here the CDR3 reads CASSLYYRGQGVPIAKNIQYF. The DNA for the CDR3 is TGTGCCAGCAGTTTATATTATCGGGGACAGGGCGTACCAATAGCCAAAAACATTCAGTACTTC.

The rearrangement uses TRBV27 and TRBJ2-2, with 9 nucleotides matching TRBD1. In germline, CDR1 is MNHEY, CDR2 SMNVEV (reference sequence). The junction had 10 bases not matched to a gene; V was cut back by 1 base and J by 7 bases. The length of the CDR3 is 17 residues. The CDR3: CASSLFTGTGRNGELFF. Here the CDR3 DNA reads TGTGCCAGCAGTTTATTTACCGGGACAGGGAGGAACGGGGAGCTGTTTTTT.